Sequencing of this T cell receptor (beta chain) was carried out in a study of cytomegalovirus exposure and HLA in healthy donors. This clone was recorded only once. What it recognizes is unknown. Both 60 Vbeta primers and 13 Jbeta primers went into the PCR. TCRdb's table, derived via immunoSEQ multiplex PCR, lists solely in-frame clones and lacks some. The table records under 200,000 clones, approximately 84% of them present only once. Broader study findings: Later, TCR association rates were found to vary by HLA locus, highest for DRB1 and lowest for HLA-C.

CDR1 is MNHEY, CDR2 SVGAGI, per germline. Trimming took off 4 bases at V and 5 bases at J, with 14 bases between the two ends. The CDR3 extends over 14 amino acids. Input material: PBMCs. The chain has TRBV6-5 and TRBJ1-2; D perhaps matches TRBD1 (6 bases). The sequence was obtained from a woman in her 40s in good health and CMV-seropositive. The CDR3 nucleotides are TGTGCCAGCAGTTCCGGACAGTACCGTTATGGCTACACCTTC. It translates to CASSSGQYRYGYTF.